A selection of T cell receptor beta chains follows, all from one sample in a study of T cell repertoires in cytomegalovirus infection. TCRdb reanalysed the reads using MiXCR and keeps one entry per CDR3 protein. Of 630,000 or so distinct CDR3 sequences in the sample, less than 25% were seen once. Sequenced sample: CD8+ T cells from PBMCs. The receptor set was obtained from a human donor in good health (CMV status not recorded). Some clones in this sample may be carry-over from other donors' samples. CDR3s include the opening cysteine and the closing phenylalanine or tryptophan. A D gene is named only where the DNA matches it firmly. Clone size is given for some rows only: seen once, a few or many times, or a class if the clone is expanded.

D gene	clone size	V gene	J gene	CDR3 protein	CDR3 DNA
-	few	TRBV19	TRBJ2-1	CASTLGGINEQFF	TGTGCCAGTACCCTTGGGGGGATCAATGAGCAGTTCTTC
-	few	TRBV18	TRBJ2-7	CASSPDTFSYEQYF	TGTGCCAGCTCGCCCGACACCTTCTCCTACGAGCAGTACTTC
-	-	TRBV6-5	TRBJ2-3	CASSQDATWLDTQYF	TGTGCCAGCAGCCAGGACGCCACCTGGTTAGATACGCAGTATTTT
-	-	TRBV4-2	TRBJ1-1	CASSQRTHSTEAFF	TGTGCCAGCAGCCAACGGACCCACTCGACTGAAGCTTTCTTT
TRBD2	few	TRBV4-1	TRBJ2-5	CASSLPGLADETQYF	TGCGCCAGCTCTTTGCCGGGACTAGCAGATGAGACCCAGTACTTC
TRBD2	few	TRBV28	TRBJ2-5	CASSPSVLAGYQETQYF	TGTGCCAGCAGTCCCTCCGTGCTAGCGGGGTACCAAGAGACCCAGTACTTC
-	-	TRBV6-6	TRBJ2-3	CASVRTYTDTQYF	TGTGCCAGCGTCAGGACCTACACAGATACGCAGTATTTT
-	-	TRBV29-1	TRBJ2-5	CSVPPIGAVKETQYF	TGCAGCGTTCCCCCTATTGGAGCGGTCAAAGAGACCCAGTACTTC
-	few	TRBV28	TRBJ1-4	CASSLFYLLGGKLFF	TGTGCCAGCAGTTTATTCTACCTACTGGGGGGAAAACTGTTTTTT
-	-	TRBV7-9	TRBJ2-1	CASSPLDTYNEQFF	TGTGCCAGCAGCCCTCTTGACACGTACAATGAGCAGTTCTTC
TRBD1	-	TRBV2	TRBJ2-1	CASSENRGQFF	TGTGCCAGCAGTGAAAACAGGGGGCAGTTCTTC
-	many	TRBV28	TRBJ1-2	CASRPLLDGAYGYTF	TGTGCCAGCAGACCCCTACTTGACGGGGCATATGGCTACACCTTC
TRBD1	many	TRBV5-1	TRBJ2-1	CASSSTGSSYNEQFF	TGTGCCAGCAGCTCGACAGGGAGCTCCTACAATGAGCAGTTCTTC
-	few	TRBV19	TRBJ2-1	CASSILLANEQFF	TGTGCCAGTAGTATACTACTAGCTAATGAGCAGTTCTTC
-	-	TRBV29-1	TRBJ2-2	CSVAVPNTGELFF	TGCAGCGTTGCCGTTCCAAACACCGGGGAGCTGTTTTTT
-	-	TRBV5-1	TRBJ1-1	CASSLTGSSNEAFF	TGCGCCAGCAGCTTGACAGGGAGTTCTAACGAAGCTTTCTTT
-	-	TRBV2	TRBJ2-1	CATHPPYGEQFF	TGTGCCACTCATCCCCCGTACGGTGAGCAGTTCTTC
TRBD1	-	TRBV6-2/TRBV6-3	TRBJ2-3	CASGNRGLTRRLSTDTQYF	TGTGCCAGCGGGAACAGGGGGCTGACCCGCCGGCTAAGCACAGATACGCAGTATTTT
-	few	TRBV10-1	TRBJ1-5	CASSVRGNQPQHF	TGCGCCAGCAGTGTCCGGGGCAATCAGCCCCAGCATTTT
TRBD1	few	TRBV6-1	TRBJ2-5	CASSEFRDSQETQYF	TGTGCCAGCAGTGAATTCAGGGACAGCCAAGAGACCCAGTACTTC
-	-	TRBV7-4	TRBJ2-3	CASIPQGGEKDTQYF	TGTGCCAGCATTCCTCAGGGCGGGGAGAAAGATACGCAGTATTTT
TRBD2	many	TRBV10-3	TRBJ2-3	CAILIAGDTQYF	TGTGCCATCTTAATAGCGGGGGATACGCAGTATTTT
TRBD1	-	TRBV2	TRBJ1-1	CASSQSRTGSTEAFF	TGTGCCAGCAGCCAAAGCAGGACAGGTTCCACTGAAGCTTTCTTT
-	-	TRBV12-5	TRBJ2-5	CASGLGPDTTETQYF	TGTGCTAGTGGTTTGGGGCCAGACACAACGGAGACCCAGTACTTC
-	few	TRBV24-1	TRBJ2-5	CATSDFLPQETQYF	TGTGCCACCAGTGATTTTCTCCCCCAAGAGACCCAGTACTTC
-	few	TRBV29-1	TRBJ2-6	CSVVGARANVLTF	TGCAGCGTGGTTGGTGCTCGCGCCAACGTCCTGACTTTC
-	many	TRBV7-2	TRBJ1-1	CASSLWGSTEAFF	TGTGCCAGCAGCTTATGGGGGAGCACTGAAGCTTTCTTT
-	few	TRBV19	TRBJ2-2	CASSMGPGGGELFF	TGTGCCAGTAGTATGGGGCCCGGAGGCGGGGAGCTGTTTTTT
-	few	TRBV28	TRBJ2-2	CASSYPRTGNTGELFF	TGTGCCAGCAGTTACCCCCGAACAGGGAACACCGGGGAGCTGTTTTTT
-	few	TRBV25-1	TRBJ1-6	CASSATKSSYNSPLHF	TGTGCCAGCAGTGCAACTAAGAGCTCCTATAATTCACCCCTCCACTTT
-	-	TRBV28	TRBJ2-5	CASSLGNSRRRETQYF	TGTGCCAGCAGTTTAGGAAACTCCCGGCGCCGAGAGACCCAGTACTTC
-	-	TRBV6-6	TRBJ1-4	CASSPSDSTNEKLFF	TGTGCCAGCAGTCCCTCCGACAGCACTAATGAAAAACTGTTTTTT
TRBD2	few	TRBV25-1	TRBJ2-3	CASSDQTSGATDTQYF	TGTGCCAGCAGTGATCAGACTAGCGGGGCTACAGATACGCAGTATTTT
-	-	TRBV20-1	TRBJ2-1	CSAPEGWGSGNEQFF	TGCAGTGCTCCTGAGGGTTGGGGAAGTGGCAATGAGCAGTTCTTC
-	many	TRBV7-9	TRBJ1-1	CASSLINTEAFF	TGTGCCAGCAGCCTCATCAACACTGAAGCTTTCTTT
TRBD1	-	TRBV7-3	TRBJ1-3	CASSRQGAPGNTIYF	TGTGCCAGCAGCCGACAGGGGGCGCCGGGAAACACCATATATTTT
TRBD1	few	TRBV5-5	TRBJ2-3	CASSTRTGPQDTQYF	TGTGCCAGCAGCACTCGGACAGGGCCTCAAGATACGCAGTATTTT
TRBD2	many	TRBV7-3	TRBJ2-3	CASSLTPLAGGEGTDTQYF	TGTGCCAGCAGCTTAACGCCCCTAGCGGGGGGCGAGGGCACAGATACGCAGTATTTT
-	few	TRBV6-2/TRBV6-3	TRBJ2-2	CASSFLSRVTGELFF	TGTGCCAGCAGTTTCCTCTCCAGGGTCACCGGGGAGCTGTTTTTT
-	many	TRBV7-7	TRBJ2-1	CASSPLTGEGGNEQFF	TGTGCTAGCAGCCCTCTCACAGGGGAGGGAGGAAATGAGCAGTTCTTC
TRBD1	-	TRBV15	TRBJ2-1	CATSINAGTGHPGVRGQFF	TGTGCCACCAGCATAAACGCCGGGACAGGGCACCCAGGCGTGAGAGGGCAGTTCTTC
TRBD1	-	TRBV19	TRBJ1-1	CASSDREEATEAFF	TGTGCCAGTAGTGACAGGGAGGAGGCCACTGAAGCTTTCTTT
-	-	TRBV5-6	TRBJ1-1	CASSRGGPPEAFF	TGTGCCAGCAGTCGTGGGGGCCCCCCTGAAGCTTTCTTT
-	-	TRBV12-3/TRBV12-4	TRBJ1-3	CASTPVGSGNTIYF	TGTGCCAGCACCCCAGTTGGGAGTGGGAACACCATATATTTT
TRBD1	few	TRBV20-1	TRBJ1-1	CSARDRLNTEAFF	TGCAGTGCCCGGGACAGACTGAACACTGAAGCTTTCTTT
TRBD2	many	TRBV11-2	TRBJ2-3	CASSLGSGGPTDTQYF	TGTGCCAGCAGCTTGGGGAGCGGGGGCCCCACAGATACGCAGTATTTT
-	once	TRBV20-1	TRBJ1-6	CSALEGRNSPLHF	TGCAGTGCCCTTGAGGGAAGAAATTCACCCCTCCACTTT
TRBD1	-	TRBV6-5	TRBJ2-1	CASVGQGGNEQFF	TGTGCCAGCGTCGGACAGGGGGGCAATGAGCAGTTCTTC
-	many	TRBV7-6	TRBJ1-5	CASSLGGLSNQPQHF	TGTGCCAGCAGCTTAGGAGGGCTTAGCAATCAGCCCCAGCATTTT
-	-	TRBV28	TRBJ1-2	CASRSRDGGLGYTF	TGTGCCAGCAGATCCCGGGACGGGGGACTTGGCTACACCTTC
TRBD1	-	TRBV6-5	TRBJ1-2	CASSYSDRDYGYTF	TGTGCCAGCAGTTACTCGGACAGGGACTATGGCTACACCTTC
-	many	TRBV28	TRBJ2-2	CASSSRGPGELFF	TGTGCCAGCAGTTCGCGGGGTCCCGGGGAGCTGTTTTTT
-	many	TRBV28	TRBJ1-5	CASSLAPGRQPQHF	TGTGCCAGCAGTTTGGCGCCAGGAAGGCAGCCCCAGCATTTT
-	-	TRBV20-1	TRBJ1-2	CSASGAGRVPYGYTF	TGCAGTGCTTCAGGGGCGGGCAGGGTGCCCTATGGCTACACCTTC
-	-	TRBV5-5	TRBJ2-1	CASSLAPGTTLTNEQFF	TGTGCCAGCAGCCTGGCCCCCGGGACAACACTCACTAATGAGCAGTTCTTC
TRBD1	-	TRBV7-6	TRBJ1-2	CASSPRDRDPNGYTF	TGTGCCAGCAGCCCGCGGGACAGGGATCCGAATGGCTACACCTTC
-	few	TRBV29-1	TRBJ1-2	CSVEERGGYTF	TGCAGCGTTGAAGAGAGGGGCGGCTACACCTTC
-	many	TRBV28	TRBJ2-5	CASSLSPKDIQETQYF	TGTGCCAGCAGTTTAAGCCCCAAGGACATCCAAGAGACCCAGTACTTC
TRBD2	-	TRBV7-9	TRBJ2-1	CASSGGLAGRKISYNEQFF	TGTGCCAGCAGCGGAGGACTAGCGGGGCGTAAAATCTCCTACAATGAGCAGTTCTTC
TRBD1	-	TRBV6-7	TRBJ1-5	CASSYRGTGDAGDQPQHF	TGTGCCAGCAGTTACCGCGGCACAGGGGATGCGGGGGACCAGCCCCAGCATTTT